This T cell receptor beta chain appears in the sequencing data of a study of CXCR4 blockade with PD-1 therapy in pancreatic cancer (dated by TCRdb to the late 2010s). Broadly, across the study: The study analyzed resected pancreatic ductal adenocarcinoma using multiplex immunohistochemistry and TCRbeta immunosequencing, along with ex vivo slice culture to test PD-1 and CXCR4 blockade. To assess intratumoral heterogeneity, two geographically distinct regions from each of roughly 6 tumors were TCR-sequenced.

The archived tumor blocks came from patients who had not received neoadjuvant therapy before resection. In the preserved-tissue arm, the study used around 33 surgical resection samples taken from more than 20 pancreatic ductal adenocarcinoma patients who had not previously been treated. DNA for the resection arm was extracted from ten 5-micron curls of FFPE tumor cut next to the multiplex immunohistochemistry slide. The paper as a whole reports these results and caveats: Because only TCRbeta chains were sequenced, true antigen-specificity overlap among the convergent dominant clones remained unconfirmed, awaiting paired alpha-beta single-cell sequencing. Tumors showed clonal expansion, with mean productive clonality roughly 0.13 versus 0.045 in healthy blood, but clonality did not correlate with survival. The frequency of each amino acid clone correlated strongly with the number of distinct nucleotide rearrangements encoding that clone, suggesting convergent selection driven by common tumor antigens.

TCRbeta CDR3 regions were immunosequenced from extracted DNA using the immunoSEQ Assay at Adaptive Biotechnologies. Regarding the original processing steps: To measure the absolute abundance of each unique TCRbeta CDR3, the sequences were collapsed and filtered. Clonality, calculated using only productive in-frame rearrangements, was defined as 1 minus Pielou's evenness. Regional overlap was evaluated by tracking the top 100 nucleotide rearrangements across paired samples, and paired versus unrelated samples were compared using the Morisita index. The immunoSEQ Rearrangement Details tool was used to assess convergence of nucleotide rearrangements onto identical amino acid sequences. In TCRdb, the immuneACCESS table is reduced to in-frame sequences with V and J assigned. These tables do not hold every clone; where another copy was compared, an unresolved V gene accounts for under half, and the others remain unexplained. V, J and clone size derive from that table, while D and trimming were established from the DNA sequence. The sample table holds about 5,200 clones, of which roughly half were seen once. Together, the top ten hold about 6.6% of the sample.

From the cysteine up to the phenylalanine, the CDR3 has a length of 19 residues. Only the CDR3 portion is preserved as DNA: 57 bases, with reading frame beginning at the first base. Trimming costs V 5 bases and J 0 bases, and their ends lie 24 bases apart. The germline V gene specifies SGDLS as CDR1 and YYNGEE as CDR2. This clone has a handful of counts. Its specific antigen is unknown. Per-base quality was not reported, and no clone a single base away is much larger than it. The chain couples TRBV9 to TRBJ2-4; tentative D gene TRBD2, with 6 bases matching. This sequence originates from a human donor with pancreatic ductal adenocarcinoma. What was sequenced was tumor tissue. This receptor carries the CDR3 CASSEEPPWTGLAKNIQYF. The DNA is as follows: TGTGCCAGCAGTGAAGAGCCTCCTTGGACGGGACTAGCCAAAAACATTCAGTACTTC.